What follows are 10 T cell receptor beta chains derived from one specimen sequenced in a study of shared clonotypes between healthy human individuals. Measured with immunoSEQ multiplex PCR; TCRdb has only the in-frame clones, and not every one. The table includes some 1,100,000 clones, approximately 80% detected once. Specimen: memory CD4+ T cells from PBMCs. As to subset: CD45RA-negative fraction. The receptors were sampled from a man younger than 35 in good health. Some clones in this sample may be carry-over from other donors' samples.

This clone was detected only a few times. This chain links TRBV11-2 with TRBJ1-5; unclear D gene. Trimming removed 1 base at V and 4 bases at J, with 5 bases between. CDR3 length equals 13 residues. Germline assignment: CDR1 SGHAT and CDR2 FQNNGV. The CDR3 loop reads CASSLVGNQPQHF. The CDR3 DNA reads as TGTGCCAGCAGCTTAGTCGGGAATCAGCCCCAGCATTTT.

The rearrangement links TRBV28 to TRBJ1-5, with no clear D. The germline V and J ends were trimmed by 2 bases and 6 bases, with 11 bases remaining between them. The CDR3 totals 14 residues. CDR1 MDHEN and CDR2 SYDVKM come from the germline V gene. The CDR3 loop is CASSLPLEGQPQHF. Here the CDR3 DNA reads TGTGCCAGCAGTTTACCCCTAGAGGGTCAGCCCCAGCATTTT.

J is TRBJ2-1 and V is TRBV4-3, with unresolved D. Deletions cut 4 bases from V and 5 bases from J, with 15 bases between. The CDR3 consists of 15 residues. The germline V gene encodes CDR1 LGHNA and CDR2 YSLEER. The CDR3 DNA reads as TGCGCCAGCAGCCCGGACCCCAATAAGGACAATGAGCAGTTCTTC. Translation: CASSPDPNKDNEQFF.

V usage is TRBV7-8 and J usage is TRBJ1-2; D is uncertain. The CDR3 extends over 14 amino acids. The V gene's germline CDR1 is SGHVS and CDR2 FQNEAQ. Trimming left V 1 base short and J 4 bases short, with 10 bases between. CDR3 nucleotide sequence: TGTGCCAGCAGCTTAGAGTGGGAGATCTATGGCTACACCTTC. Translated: CASSLEWEIYGYTF.

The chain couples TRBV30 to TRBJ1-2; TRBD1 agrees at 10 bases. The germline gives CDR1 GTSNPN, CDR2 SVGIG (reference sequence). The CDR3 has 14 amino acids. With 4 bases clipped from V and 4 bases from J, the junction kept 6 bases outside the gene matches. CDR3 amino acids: CAWTRTGGSYGYTF. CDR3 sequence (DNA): TGTGCCTGGACCCGGACAGGGGGATCCTATGGCTACACCTTC.

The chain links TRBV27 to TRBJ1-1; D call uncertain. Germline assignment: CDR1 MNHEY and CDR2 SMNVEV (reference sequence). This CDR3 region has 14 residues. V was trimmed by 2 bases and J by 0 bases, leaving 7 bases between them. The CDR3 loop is CASSLDRMNTEAFF. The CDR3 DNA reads TGTGCCAGCAGTTTAGACCGCATGAACACTGAAGCTTTCTTT.

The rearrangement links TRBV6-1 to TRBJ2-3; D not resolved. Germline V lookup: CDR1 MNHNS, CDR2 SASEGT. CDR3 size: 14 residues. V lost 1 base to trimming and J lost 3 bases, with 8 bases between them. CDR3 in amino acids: CASSEVGGTDTQYF. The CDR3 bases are TGTGCCAGCAGTGAAGTGGGTGGGACAGATACGCAGTATTTT.

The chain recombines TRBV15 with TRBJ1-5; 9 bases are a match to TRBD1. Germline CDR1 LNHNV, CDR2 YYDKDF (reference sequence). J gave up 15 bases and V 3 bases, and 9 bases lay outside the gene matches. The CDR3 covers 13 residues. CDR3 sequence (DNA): TGTGCCACCAGCAGTTATACAGGGGGCGAAGGGCATTTT. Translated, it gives CATSSYTGGEGHF.

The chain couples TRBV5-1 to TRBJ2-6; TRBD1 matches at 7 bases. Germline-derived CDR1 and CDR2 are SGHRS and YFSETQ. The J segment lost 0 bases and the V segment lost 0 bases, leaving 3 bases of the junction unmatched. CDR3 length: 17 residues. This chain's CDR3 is CASSLGQGDSGANVLTF. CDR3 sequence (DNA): TGCGCCAGCAGCTTGGGGCAGGGGGACTCTGGGGCCAACGTCCTGACTTTC.

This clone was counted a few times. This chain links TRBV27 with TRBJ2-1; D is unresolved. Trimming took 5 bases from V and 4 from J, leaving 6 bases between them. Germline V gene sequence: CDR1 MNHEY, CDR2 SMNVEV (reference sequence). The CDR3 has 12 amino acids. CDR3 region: CASSGSYNEQFF. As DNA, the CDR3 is TGTGCCAGCAGTGGATCGTACAATGAGCAGTTCTTC.